A single sample gave rise to the 8 T cell receptor beta chains below, sequenced in a study of blood T cells in healthy people across ages. With a J-beta primer mix and a sample-barcoded 5' primer, a second PCR ran roughly 6 to 11 cycles. TCRdb independently ran MiXCR on the 5' RACE reads; one entry per CDR3 protein. Among approximately 400,000 distinct CDR3 sequences listed, 45% to 65% were seen once. Sequenced material: blood. These receptors came from a man aged 55 to 69 in good health.

J is TRBJ2-3 and V is TRBV7-9, with TRBD2 as a possible D gene (6 bases). The CDR3 has 15 residues. Germline V gene lookup returns CDR1 SEHNR and CDR2 FQNEAQ (reference sequence). Trimming took off 5 bases at V and 2 bases at J, with 14 bases between the two ends. The CDR3 region is CASSRTNGSTDTQYF. CDR3 nucleotide sequence: TGTGCCAGCAGCCGGACTAACGGGTCCACAGATACGCAGTATTTT.

J is TRBJ1-2 and V is TRBV25-1; D perhaps matches TRBD1 (6 bases). The CDR3 extends over 17 amino acids. Per germline, CDR1 MGHDK and CDR2 SYGVNS. The ends were cut back, 6 bases at V and 0 bases at J, with 20 bases in the middle. CDR3 in amino acids: CASSRRGGQKANYGYTF. CDR3 nucleotides: TGTGCCAGCAGCCGACGAGGAGGACAGAAGGCTAACTATGGCTACACCTTC.

The rearrangement uses TRBV29-1 and TRBJ1-2; 10 bases map to TRBD1. The junction had 5 bases not matched to a gene; V was cut back by 6 bases and J by 4 bases. The germline V gene encodes CDR1 SQVTM and CDR2 ANQGSEA. This CDR3 comprises 13 residues. In DNA, the CDR3 is TGCAGCGTCAGACAGGGGGCTTCCTATGGCTACACCTTC. Encoded protein: CSVRQGASYGYTF.

The chain carries TRBV2 and TRBJ1-2, with D perhaps matching TRBD1 (6 bases). This CDR3 spans 12 amino acids. Trimming removed 6 bases at V and 9 bases at J, with 14 bases between. Germline V gene sequence: CDR1 SNHLY, CDR2 FYNNEI. The CDR3 DNA reads TGTGCCAGCAGCCAACGGACAGACCGCTACACCTTC. Protein sequence: CASSQRTDRYTF.

CDR3 amino acids: CASSQDPSGGYNEQFF. CDR3 coding DNA: TGTGCCAGCAGCCAAGATCCTAGCGGGGGTTACAATGAGCAGTTCTTC. This chain joins TRBV4-2 and TRBJ2-1; TRBD2 agrees at 10 bases. The CDR3 is 16 residues long. Losses at the gene ends were 0 bases for V and 4 bases for J; bases not matched to a gene: 3. From germline, CDR1 is LGHNA and CDR2 YNFKEQ.

This chain uses TRBV3-1 with TRBJ2-1, with D unclear. CDR1 LGHDT and CDR2 YNNKEL come from the germline V gene (reference sequence). V was trimmed by 6 bases and J by 0 bases, leaving 12 bases between them. This CDR3 has 15 amino acids. CDR3 sequence (DNA): TGTGCCAGCAGTCAACTGAGAAACTCCTACAATGAGCAGTTCTTC. It specifies CASSQLRNSYNEQFF.

This clonotype was observed once. The rearrangement joins TRBV29-1 to TRBJ2-5; D not certain. Germline-derived CDR1 and CDR2 are SQVTM and ANQGSEA. Deletions cut 4 bases from V and 2 bases from J, with 14 bases between. This CDR3 comprises 14 residues. The CDR3 region is CSVGRRVGQETQYF. The CDR3, as DNA: TGCAGCGTTGGACGACGAGTGGGGCAAGAGACCCAGTACTTC.

The rearrangement uses TRBV20-1 and TRBJ2-4, with D tentatively TRBD2 (5 bases). The CDR3 contains 12 residues. Germline CDR1 and CDR2: DFQATT and SNEGSKA (reference sequence). The V and J ends lost 8 bases and 5 bases respectively, with 13 bases between them. Written as DNA, the CDR3 is TGCAGTCTTGGGGAGCGCGAAAACATTCAGTACTTC. Protein sequence: CSLGERENIQYF.